The next 2 T cell receptor beta chains were all read from a single sample in a study of cytomegalovirus exposure and HLA in healthy donors (TCRdb year 2017). Library preparation employed the immunoSEQ multiplex PCR assay. A mixture of 60 forward primers for TCR Vbeta segments and 13 reverse primers for TCR Jbeta segments was used in the multiplex PCR. Drawn from immuneACCESS, this table holds only the in-frame rearrangements with V and J called that TCRdb kept. Clones are partly lost; checked studies trace under half to an unresolved V gene and leave the rest unexplained. The table for this sample lists about 180,000 clones; around 80% of them were counted only once. The ten largest account for around 1.4% of the sample. Specimen: PBMCs. Every receptor here comes from a girl aged 5-17 years in good health and CMV-seropositive.

The gene calls are TRBV5-1 and TRBJ2-7, with TRBD1 matching 9 bases. This CDR3 has 15 amino acids. Germline lookup yields CDR1 SGHRS and CDR2 YFSETQ. Trimming at V came to 2 bases and at J to 5 bases, leaving 8 bases not matched to a gene. Written as DNA, the CDR3 is TGCGCCAGCAGCTTTGAGGACAGGGGTAAGGACGAGCAGTACTTC. Translated: CASSFEDRGKDEQYF.

CDR3 sequence (DNA): TGCGCCAGCAGCCAAGGTTCAGGGGTAGACTATGGCTACACCTTC. Protein product: CASSQGSGVDYGYTF. This chain links TRBV4-1 with TRBJ1-2; a weak D match, TRBD1 (6 bases). Deletions cut 1 base from V and 3 bases from J, with 12 bases between. Germline V gives CDR1 MGHRA, CDR2 YSYEKL. The CDR3 is made up of 15 amino acids.